The entry that follows covers one T cell receptor beta chain sequence. The antigen is unknown. These data belong to a study of T cell responses to AZD1222 COVID-19 vaccine. Findings and caveats of the study: White British people made up most donors, females outnumbered males, and clonal diversity was possibly underestimated.

Generated by immunoSEQ multiplex PCR, the TCRdb table keeps only in-frame clones and is missing some. The table has 150,000 to 200,000 clones, 94% seen once. Trimming left V 1 base short and J 4 bases short, with 7 bases between. This CDR3 contains 13 residues. CDR1 is MNHNS and CDR2 is SASEGT in the germline V gene. This rearrangement joins TRBV6-1 to TRBJ1-1; D gene unclear. The receptor's source is an adult in good health. This sample comprised peripheral blood, obtained on day 0 of AZD1222 vaccination. The chain's CDR3 is CASSEVVGTEAFF. CDR3 coding DNA: TGTGCCAGCAGTGAAGTGGTCGGCACTGAAGCTTTCTTT.